The T cell receptor (beta chain) described here comes from a study of Tregs in tolerant kidney transplant recipients. Study-wide results and limits: Biological reproducibility was not directly addressed, but technical replication error appeared minimal. Antigen-driven expansion was suggested because donor-specific Tregs expanded more than all Tregs in tolerant patients. Some patients' samples used different primers over time, so nucleotide sequences weren't comparable.

Comments on this clone: Antigen unknown.

The data were produced by immunoSEQ multiplex PCR, yet TCRdb's version contains in-frame clones alone and is incomplete. The sample yields 60,000 to 75,000 clones, 80% to 90% seen once. This CDR3 region has 11 residues. J gave up 6 bases and V 5 bases, and 1 base lay outside the gene matches. Germline V gene data show CDR1 as DFQATT and CDR2 as SNEGSKA (reference sequence). The starting material was Tregs from blood, obtained before the transplant. The clonotype comes from a human donor who received a combined kidney and bone marrow transplant. The rearrangement uses TRBV20-1 and TRBJ2-1, with 7 nucleotides matching TRBD2. The CDR3 loop reads CSAGLGNEQFF. CDR3 DNA: TGCAGTGCTGGACTAGGCAATGAGCAGTTCTTC.